Listed here are 29 T cell receptor beta chains from one sample, sequenced in a study of spatial heterogeneity in lung cancer. Documented time point: sample taken at primary tumor resection. Each CDR3 protein is one row after TCRdb ran MiXCR on the 5' RACE reads. Here the sample spans tens of thousands of distinct CDR3 sequences, roughly 8% being singletons. The sequencing used PBMCs, collected at surgery. Receptor source: a male donor with early-stage non-small cell lung cancer.

This clonotype has ten or more counts. The gene calls are TRBV4-3 and TRBJ1-2; D possibly corresponds to TRBD1 (5 bases). The CDR3 extends over 14 amino acids. In germline, CDR1 is LGHNA, CDR2 YSLEER. With 3 bases removed from V and 6 bases from J, the gap between germline ends came to 14 bases. CDR3 region: CASSQSAGLHGYTF. The CDR3 nucleotides are TGCGCCAGCAGCCAGTCAGCAGGGCTGCATGGCTACACCTTC.

J is TRBJ2-4 and V is TRBV27, with 10 positions matching TRBD1. The junction had 4 bases not matched to a gene; V was cut back by 2 bases and J by 0 bases. The CDR3 is made up of 17 amino acids. Per germline, CDR1 MNHEY and CDR2 SMNVEV (reference sequence). The CDR3 bases are TGTGCCAGCAGTTTAACGGGACAGGGGATAGCCAAAAACATTCAGTACTTC. Translating gives CASSLTGQGIAKNIQYF.

This clonotype came up many times. V is TRBV12-3 or TRBV12-4 and J is TRBJ2-1, with a tentative D call TRBD2 (6 bases). V was pared by 2 bases and J by 9 bases, with 14 bases between. The CDR3 is 14 amino acids. CDR3 nucleotides: TGTGCCAGCAGTTTAAGGACTACTCAGGGTGAGCAGTTCTTC. It encodes CASSLRTTQGEQFF.

This clonotype came up a few times. The chain uses TRBV5-1 and TRBJ2-1; 7 positions match TRBD2. Germline-derived CDR1 and CDR2 are SGHRS and YFSETQ. The CDR3 runs 16 residues. With 0 bases clipped from V and 5 bases from J, the junction kept 8 bases outside the gene matches. CDR3 protein: CASSLVGGSANNEQFF. CDR3 coding DNA: TGCGCCAGCAGCTTGGTCGGCGGGAGCGCAAACAATGAGCAGTTCTTC.

This clonotype showed up many times. The chain combines TRBV6-5 with TRBJ1-1, with TRBD1 as a possible D gene (5 bases). V was trimmed by 6 bases and J by 4 bases, leaving 12 bases between them. The CDR3 loop spans 13 amino acids. The germline V gene encodes CDR1 MNHEY and CDR2 SVGAGI. The CDR3, as DNA: TGTGCCAGCAGGCCGACAGCGATCACTGAAGCTTTCTTT. This codes for CASRPTAITEAFF.

This clonotype was detected many times. The chain is built from TRBV20-1 and TRBJ2-3; 10 bases are a match to TRBD2. There are 15 residues in the CDR3. The V segment lost 5 bases and the J segment 2 bases; nucleotides outside the gene matches: 7. Germline V gene data show CDR1 as DFQATT and CDR2 as SNEGSKA (reference sequence). CDR3 amino acids: CSAEGLAGATDTQYF. The CDR3 DNA sequence: TGCAGTGCTGAGGGCCTAGCGGGGGCCACAGATACGCAGTATTTT.

This chain uses TRBV4-1 with TRBJ2-5, with no clear D. V gave up 6 bases and J gave up 2 bases, with 19 bases separating them. This CDR3 has 16 residues. CDR1 MGHRA and CDR2 YSYEKL come from the germline V gene. CDR3 amino acids: CASRPEPTGPQETQYF. The CDR3 region has the DNA TGCGCCAGCAGGCCTGAGCCAACCGGGCCACAAGAGACCCAGTACTTC.

This clonotype was seen many times. This chain connects TRBV3-1 to TRBJ2-1, with 7 bases identical to TRBD2. This CDR3 has 17 residues. V shed 1 base, J shed 4 bases, and the junction held 10 bases outside the gene matches. Germline V gene data show CDR1 as LGHDT and CDR2 as YNNKEL (reference sequence). The CDR3 loop is CASSQVLGGMRYNEQFF. The CDR3 nucleotides read TGTGCCAGCAGCCAAGTTCTGGGGGGGATGAGGTACAATGAGCAGTTCTTC.

The chain links TRBV4-1 to TRBJ2-3, with TRBD2 matching 11 bases. The CDR3 is 19 residues long. Trimming at V came to 1 base and at J to 1 base, leaving 10 bases not matched to a gene. CDR1 and CDR2 (germline): MGHRA, YSYEKL. This chain's CDR3 is CASSQALAGASGGTDTQYF. The CDR3 bases are TGCGCCAGCAGCCAAGCACTAGCGGGAGCGTCCGGGGGCACAGATACGCAGTATTTT.

This clonotype was recorded at least ten times. The chain is built from TRBV11-2 and TRBJ2-4; unclear D gene. The CDR3 is 14 residues long. Germline V lookup: CDR1 SGHAT, CDR2 FQNNGV. V lost 1 base and J 1 base, leaving 5 bases between the germline ends. DNA of the CDR3: TGTGCCAGCAGCTTAGTTCCGGCCAAAAACATTCAGTACTTC. Protein sequence: CASSLVPAKNIQYF.

The V and J genes are TRBV5-5 and TRBJ2-7, with D possibly being TRBD1 (6 bases). CDR1 and CDR2 from the germline V gene are SGHKS and YYEKEE (reference sequence). This CDR3 is built from 14 residues. The germline V and J ends were trimmed by 5 bases and 2 bases, with 14 bases remaining between them. The CDR3 sequence is CASRQGFTTYEQYF. The CDR3 region has the DNA TGTGCCAGCAGACAGGGTTTTACGACCTACGAGCAGTACTTC.

The table lists this clonotype with many counts. The chain employs TRBV29-1 and TRBJ2-7; 9 bases agree with TRBD1. The V segment lost 6 bases and the J segment 3 bases; nucleotides outside the gene matches: 12. CDR3 length: 15 residues. In germline, CDR1 is SQVTM, CDR2 ANQGSEA. CDR3 sequence: CSVLRLRDRDYEQYF. DNA of the CDR3: TGCAGCGTCCTTCGACTACGGGACAGGGACTACGAGCAGTACTTC.

A few counts support this clonotype. The chain carries TRBV7-2 and TRBJ2-2; D is unresolved. Germline V CDR1 and CDR2: SGHTA, FQGNSA. V was clipped by 5 bases and J by 8 bases, with 15 bases between them. The CDR3 contains 14 residues. The CDR3 region is CASSPWHPPGELFF. DNA for the CDR3: TGTGCCAGCAGCCCGTGGCATCCTCCGGGGGAGCTGTTTTTT. Based on the CDR3 plus reference TRBV7-2 and TRBJ2-2, the full variable domain is GAGVSQSPSNKVTEKGKDVELRCDPISGHTALYWYRQSLGQGLEFLIYFQGNSAPDKSGLPSDRFSAERTGGSVSTLTIQRTQQEDSAVYLCASSPWHPPGELFFGEGSRLTVL.

The CDR3 region is CASRRGRTTYNEQFF. The CDR3 bases are TGTGCCAGCAGACGGGGACGGACGACTTACAATGAGCAGTTCTTC. The chain joins TRBV7-2 to TRBJ2-1, with D possibly called TRBD1 or TRBD2 (5 bases each). This CDR3 is built from 15 residues. V lost 6 bases and J 4 bases, leaving 16 bases between the germline ends. Germline CDR1 and CDR2: SGHTA and FQGNSA.

A note on this clonotype: Germline is not matched at one junction end, which may reflect a read error. The genes are TRBV6-6 and TRBJ2-5; TRBD1 is a possible D gene (6 bases). The V gene's germline CDR1 is MNHNY and CDR2 SVGAGI (reference sequence). CDR3 length: 12 residues. The CDR3 here is CASSYSRGTYNF. CDR3 bases: TGTGCCAGCAGTTACTCGAGGGGGACATATAACTTC.

This clonotype came up a few times. The chain has TRBV14 and TRBJ1-6; 7 bases are a match to TRBD1. V shed 2 bases, J shed 0 bases, and the junction held 7 bases outside the gene matches. Germline-derived CDR1 and CDR2 are SGHDN and FVKESK. This CDR3 region has 18 residues. Here the CDR3 DNA reads TGTGCCAGCAGCCAACGGACAGGAATCGGCTCCTATAATTCACCCCTCCACTTT. This codes for CASSQRTGIGSYNSPLHF.

The V and J genes are TRBV20-1 and TRBJ2-5; D perhaps matches TRBD2 (5 bases). This CDR3 region has 11 residues. The germline V gene has CDR1 DFQATT and CDR2 SNEGSKA (reference sequence). The V end was cut by 1 base, the J end by 9 bases, with 9 bases between. CDR3 loop: CSARGGSPQYF. The CDR3, as DNA: TGCAGTGCTAGAGGAGGGTCGCCCCAGTACTTC.

This rearrangement joins TRBV3-1 to TRBJ2-7, with D perhaps TRBD1 (6 bases). The CDR3 sequence is 15 residues long. Germline V CDR1 and CDR2: LGHDT, YNNKEL (reference sequence). Trimming removed 2 bases from V and 3 bases from J, with 14 bases in between. CDR3 residues: CASSQLGRGFYEQYF. Here the CDR3 DNA reads TGTGCCAGCAGCCAACTTGGCAGGGGTTTCTACGAGCAGTACTTC.

This clonotype was found many times. The chain is built from TRBV4-3 and TRBJ1-1; D uncertain. Germline V gene sequence: CDR1 LGHNA, CDR2 YSLEER. The V gene lost 2 bases and the J gene lost 1 base, with 11 bases spanning the gap. The CDR3 has 15 residues. The chain's CDR3 is CASSQRWRGNTEAFF. CDR3 bases: TGCGCCAGCAGCCAAAGGTGGCGGGGGAACACTGAAGCTTTCTTT.

The chain has TRBV11-2 and TRBJ2-3, with 8 bases fitting TRBD1. The trim removed 1 base at V and 4 bases at J, leaving 4 bases unmatched. CDR3 length: 15 amino acids. Germline values: CDR1 SGHAT, CDR2 FQNNGV. Written as DNA, the CDR3 is TGTGCCAGCAGCTTAGGCAGGGGGCTATCAGATACGCAGTATTTT. Protein: CASSLGRGLSDTQYF. The full variable domain, in which reference TRBV11-2 and TRBJ2-3 provide the parts outside the CDR3, is EAGVAQSPRYKIIEKRQSVAFWCNPISGHATLYWYQQILGQGPKLLIQFQNNGVVDDSQLPKDRFSAERLKGVDSTLKIQPAKLEDSAVYLCASSLGRGLSDTQYFGPGTRLTVL.

The rearrangement joins TRBV25-1 to TRBJ2-1, with 10 positions matching TRBD2. There are 15 residues in the CDR3. The germline V gene has CDR1 MGHDK and CDR2 SYGVNS. Unmatched junction bases numbered 8, after V lost 3 bases and J lost 9 bases. The chain's CDR3 is CASSDLAGVKGEQFF. In nucleotides, the CDR3 is TGTGCCAGCAGTGACCTAGCGGGAGTCAAGGGTGAGCAGTTCTTC.

This clonotype has just a few counts. V usage is TRBV7-6 and J usage is TRBJ2-1; 13 bases agree with TRBD2. This CDR3 has 17 residues. CDR1 is SGHVS and CDR2 is FNYEAQ in the germline V gene. V shed 5 bases, J shed 0 bases, and the junction held 4 bases outside the gene matches. In DNA, the CDR3 is TGTGCCAGCAGCACCAGGACTAGCGGGAGCTCCTACAATGAGCAGTTCTTC. This sequence encodes CASSTRTSGSSYNEQFF.

This clonotype was found many times. V and J are TRBV7-9 and TRBJ1-2, with D possibly TRBD1 on 6 matching bases. Trimming removed 4 bases at V and 6 bases at J, with 9 bases between. The germline CDR1 and CDR2 sequences are SEHNR and FQNEAQ (reference sequence). CDR3 length equals 12 residues. CDR3 sequence reads: CASSSQGNGYTF. CDR3 DNA sequence: TGTGCCAGCAGCTCACAGGGAAATGGCTACACCTTC.

This clonotype was recorded at least ten times. V gene TRBV7-6 combines with J gene TRBJ2-2; no firm D call. The CDR3 loop spans 14 amino acids. V was clipped by 2 bases and J by 6 bases, with 10 bases between them. Germline V lookup: CDR1 SGHVS, CDR2 FNYEAQ. The CDR3: CASSLNEVAGELFF. The DNA of the CDR3 is TGTGCCAGCAGCTTAAATGAGGTCGCCGGGGAGCTGTTTTTT. Full variable domain (missing parts from reference TRBV7-6 and TRBJ2-2): GAGVSQSPRYKVTKRGQDVALRCDPISGHVSLYWYRQALGQGPEFLTYFNYEAQQDKSGLPNDRFSAERPEGSISTLTIQRTEQRDSAMYRCASSLNEVAGELFFGEGSRLTVL.

This clonotype was seen a few times. This chain connects TRBV7-2 to TRBJ1-4; D ambiguous. The ends were cut back, 1 base at V and 1 base at J, with 10 bases in the middle. The germline gives CDR1 SGHTA, CDR2 FQGNSA. CDR3 length equals 16 residues. For the CDR3, the DNA is TGTGCCAGCAGCTTAGTAGGTCGGGGAACTAATGAAAAACTGTTTTTT. Protein product: CASSLVGRGTNEKLFF.

This clonotype appeared many times. V and J are TRBV6-1 and TRBJ2-3; 9 nucleotides align to TRBD2. V was clipped by 2 bases and J by 4 bases; unmatched bases: 7. The CDR3 spans 16 residues. CDR1 and CDR2 (germline): MNHNS, SASEGT. In nucleotides, the CDR3 is TGTGCCAGCAGTGAACCGAGCGGGAGGACGGCAGATACGCAGTATTTT. Translating it yields CASSEPSGRTADTQYF.

This clonotype was counted ten times or more. V and J are TRBV29-1 and TRBJ2-1, with 8 bases lining up with TRBD1. With 5 bases clipped from V and 0 bases from J, the junction kept 9 bases outside the gene matches. CDR1 is SQVTM and CDR2 is ANQGSEA in the germline V gene. CDR3 length equals 16 residues. The CDR3 DNA follows: TGCAGCGTTCCTTCGGGACAGGCGAGCTCCTACAATGAGCAGTTCTTC. The encoded protein is CSVPSGQASSYNEQFF.

This clonotype was counted many times. The V call is TRBV29-1, the J call TRBJ2-2; D call uncertain. The CDR3 is made up of 11 amino acids. Trimming removed 7 bases from V and 5 bases from J, with 8 bases in between. The V gene's germline CDR1 is SQVTM and CDR2 ANQGSEA. The CDR3 region is CSGLYTGELFF. CDR3 bases: TGCAGCGGACTGTATACCGGGGAGCTGTTTTTT.

This clonotype is deemed medium-sized (0.01 to 0.1%). This rearrangement joins TRBV29-1 to TRBJ2-1; D is perhaps TRBD1 (6 bases). The CDR3 has 16 amino acids. The V end lost 6 bases, the J end lost 2 bases, and 20 bases lay between the germline ends. Germline lookup yields CDR1 SQVTM and CDR2 ANQGSEA. For the CDR3, the DNA is TGCAGCGTCCGTTCCACGGAGACAGGCACCTACAATGAGCAGTTCTTC. Its translation: CSVRSTETGTYNEQFF.